What follows describes a single TCR beta chain. What it binds is not known. One entry per CDR3 protein results from TCRdb running MiXCR on the 5' RACE reads. The sample shows 200,000 to 250,000 distinct CDR3 sequences, about 10% of them seen only once. CDR1 SGHRS and CDR2 YFSETQ come from the germline V gene. V was trimmed by 1 base and J by 3 bases, leaving 10 bases between them. The CDR3 runs 15 residues. This sample stems from a study of CD8 T cells in ankylosing spondylitis. Notes on the study in general: Peripheral blood held disease-linked clones only at relatively low frequency, and these were CD8+.

This chain joins TRBV5-1 and TRBJ1-4, with D perhaps TRBD1 (6 bases). The clonotype was recovered from a male donor with ankylosing spondylitis or in good health (not recorded which). The sequencing sample was made of blood, either unsorted or a sorted T cell fraction (not recorded which). The CDR3 DNA sequence: TGCGCCAGCAGCTTGAGGGGGAATCCTAATGAAAAACTGTTTTTT. It is translated as CASSLRGNPNEKLFF.